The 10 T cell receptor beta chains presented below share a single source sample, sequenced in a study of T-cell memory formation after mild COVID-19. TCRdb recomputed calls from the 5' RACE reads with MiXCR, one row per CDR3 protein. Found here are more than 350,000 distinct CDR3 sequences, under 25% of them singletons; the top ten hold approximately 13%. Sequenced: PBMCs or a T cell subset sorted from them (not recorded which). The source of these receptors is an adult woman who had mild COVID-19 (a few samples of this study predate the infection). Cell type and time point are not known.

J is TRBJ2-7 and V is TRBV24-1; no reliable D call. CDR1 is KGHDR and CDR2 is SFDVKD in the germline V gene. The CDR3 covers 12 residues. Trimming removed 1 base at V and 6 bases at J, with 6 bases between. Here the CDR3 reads CATSDLGIEQYF. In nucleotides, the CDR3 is TGTGCCACCAGTGATTTAGGAATCGAGCAGTACTTC.

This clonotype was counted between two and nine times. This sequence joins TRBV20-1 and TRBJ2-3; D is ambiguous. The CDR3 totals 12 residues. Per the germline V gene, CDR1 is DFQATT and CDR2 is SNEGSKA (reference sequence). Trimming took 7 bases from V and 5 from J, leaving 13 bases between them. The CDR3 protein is CSVSRGGDTQYF. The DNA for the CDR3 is TGCAGTGTTTCTCGAGGCGGAGATACGCAGTATTTT.

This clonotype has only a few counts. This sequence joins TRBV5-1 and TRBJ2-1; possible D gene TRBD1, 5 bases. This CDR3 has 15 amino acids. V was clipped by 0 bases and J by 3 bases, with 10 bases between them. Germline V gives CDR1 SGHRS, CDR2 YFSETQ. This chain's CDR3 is CASSLEGPYYNEQFF. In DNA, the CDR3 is TGCGCCAGCAGCTTGGAGGGGCCCTACTACAATGAGCAGTTCTTC.

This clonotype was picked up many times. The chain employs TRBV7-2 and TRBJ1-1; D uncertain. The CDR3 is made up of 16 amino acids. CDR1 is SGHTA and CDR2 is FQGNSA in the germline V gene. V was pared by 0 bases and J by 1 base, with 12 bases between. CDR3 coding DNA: TGTGCCAGCAGCTTAGCAACACTAGGGAGGAACACTGAAGCTTTCTTT. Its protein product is CASSLATLGRNTEAFF.

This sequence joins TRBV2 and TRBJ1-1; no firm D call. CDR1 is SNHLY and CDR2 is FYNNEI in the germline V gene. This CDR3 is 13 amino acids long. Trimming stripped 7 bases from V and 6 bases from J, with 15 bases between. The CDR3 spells CASTREGLSEAFF. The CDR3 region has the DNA TGTGCCAGCACCCGAGAAGGGTTATCTGAAGCTTTCTTT.

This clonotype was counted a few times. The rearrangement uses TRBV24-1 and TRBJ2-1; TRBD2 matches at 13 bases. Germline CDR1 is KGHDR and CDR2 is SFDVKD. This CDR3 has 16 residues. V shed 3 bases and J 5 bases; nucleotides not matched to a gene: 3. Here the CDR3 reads CATSDRGLAGDNEQFF. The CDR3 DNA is TGTGCCACCAGTGATCGCGGACTAGCGGGGGACAATGAGCAGTTCTTC.

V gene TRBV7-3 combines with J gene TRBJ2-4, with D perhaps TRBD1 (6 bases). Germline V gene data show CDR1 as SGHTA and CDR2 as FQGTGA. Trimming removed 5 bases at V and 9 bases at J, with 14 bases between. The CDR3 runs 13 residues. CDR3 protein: CASSPTDSSIQYF. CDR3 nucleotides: TGTGCCAGCAGCCCCACGGACAGTTCCATTCAGTACTTC.

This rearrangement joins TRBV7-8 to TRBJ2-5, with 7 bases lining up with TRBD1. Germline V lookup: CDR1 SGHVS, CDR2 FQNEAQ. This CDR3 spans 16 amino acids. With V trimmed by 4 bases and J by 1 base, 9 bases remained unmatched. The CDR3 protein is CASSSLRAGGQETQYF. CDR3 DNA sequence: TGTGCCAGCAGCTCCCTCCGGGCAGGGGGCCAAGAGACCCAGTACTTC.

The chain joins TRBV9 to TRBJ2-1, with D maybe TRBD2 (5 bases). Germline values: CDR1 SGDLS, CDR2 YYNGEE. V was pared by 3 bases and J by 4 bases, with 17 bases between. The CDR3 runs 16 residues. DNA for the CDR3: TGTGCCAGCAGCGGAGGAGGCCTGACTTCTTACAATGAGCAGTTCTTC. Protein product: CASSGGGLTSYNEQFF.

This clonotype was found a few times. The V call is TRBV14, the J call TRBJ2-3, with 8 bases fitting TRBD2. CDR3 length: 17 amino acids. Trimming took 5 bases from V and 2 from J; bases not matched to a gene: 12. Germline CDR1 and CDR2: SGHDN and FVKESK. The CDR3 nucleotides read TGTGCCAGCAGCACACACAGTGGTAGCGGGACCACAGATACGCAGTATTTT. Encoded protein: CASSTHSGSGTTDTQYF.